Included here is one T cell receptor (beta chain) sequence, with context. Its target is not known. The data were taken from a study of shared clonotypes between healthy human individuals. Study in general: Per donor, CD8 memory used one plate, CD8 naive used two, CD4 memory used three and CD4 naive used three.

The study drew all its donors from Caucasian adults living in Nashville, Tennessee. Regarding the study as a whole: Clonotypes which were not shared had lower generation probabilities than clonotypes that all four donors shared.

Some clones are missing from TCRdb's copy, which holds only in-frame ones; the method was immunoSEQ multiplex PCR. Of roughly 1,100,000 clones in the sample, around 75% are singletons; the top ten hold about 1.5%. V dropped 5 bases and J dropped 7 bases, with 8 bases sitting between them. Germline V lookup: CDR1 DFQATT, CDR2 SNEGSKA (reference sequence). The CDR3 is 10 residues long. Sequences were obtained from memory CD4+ T cells sorted from blood. Subset meaning: CD45RA-negative fraction. The chain combines TRBV20-1 with TRBJ1-1; D gene unclear. The receptor was derived from a man younger than 30 in good health. The CDR3: CSAPGFEAFF. CDR3 DNA sequence: TGCAGTGCTCCGGGATTTGAAGCTTTCTTT.